This T cell receptor (beta chain) comes out of a study of blood T cell repertoires in COVID-19 (dated by TCRdb to 2018 to 2020). Notes on the research overall: Samples covering the acute and convalescent phases of COVID-19 were provided by collaborators in the United States, Italy and Spain. Deeply sampled blood TCRbeta repertoires from subjects exposed to, actively infected with, or recovered from COVID-19 were included in the dataset. The material from the prospective study consisted of cDNA or gDNA derived from T cells, B-cell-depleted T cells, or PBMCs. A freely available public database, intended as a resource for researchers studying the immune response to SARS-CoV-2, is where the repertoires were released. Where available, HLA class I and class II types were taken from metadata supplied by the sample provider and were not determined by assay-based typing. The sample metadata nearly always contained a de-identified subject ID, COVID-19 status, age in years and sex. The samples were drawn from two sources: the first 160 participants of the ongoing ImmuneRACE study, and 950 to 1,500 subjects contributed by 6 global collaborators.

On the study overall, not on this receptor specifically: Clinical and demographic metadata were provided uncurated, with the amount varying by source and participant.

As to this clone: It has no known antigen specificity. Per-base qualities were not stored, and no clone one base away is much larger.

The CDR3 sequence holds 14 residues, the cysteine and phenylalanine included. The DNA shown is the 42-base CDR3, in frame from base 1. Relative to germline, V is missing 2 bases and J is missing 11 bases, with 5 bases of the junction outside any gene match. CDR1 and CDR2 are drawn from the germline V gene: SGDLS, YYNGEE. Collaborating institutions collected whole blood in K2EDTA tubes following their own protocols. For TCRbeta analysis, collaborators shipped samples in one of three forms: frozen whole blood, isolated PBMCs, or DNA extracted from either of those sample types. TCRbeta CDR3 regions were amplified from genomic DNA using the immunoSEQ Assay, a bias-controlled multiplex PCR. Per the source publication's procedure: The number of nucleated cells in each sample was estimated from the amplification of reference gene primers within the assay. To quantify the absolute abundance of each unique TCRbeta CDR3 rearrangement, sequence reads were collapsed and filtered. For each sample, productive Simpson clonality was calculated by taking the square root of Simpson's diversity index across productive rearrangements. The immuneACCESS repertoire file appears here via TCRdb, limited to in-frame rearrangements. These files lack a portion of the clones; in checked studies, under half of the deficit traces to unresolved V genes, and the cause of the others is not known. V, J and clone size reflect that table, while D and trimming were determined from the DNA. The sample data list approximately 280,000 clones, and roughly 90% of these were observed just once. In total, the top ten clones hold 2% to 2.5% of the sample.

The sequence was obtained from a man aged 45-65 years with acute or convalescent COVID-19. The chain uses TRBV9 and TRBJ2-4; 12 nucleotides in the junction match TRBD2. The specimen sequenced was peripheral blood. CDR3 region: CASSVETSGGVQYF. The DNA reads as follows: TGTGCCAGCAGCGTCGAGACTAGCGGGGGCGTTCAGTACTTC.